This TCR beta chain was retrieved from a study of PD-1 blockade in classical Hodgkin lymphoma. Between the trimmed V and J ends, which lost 0 bases and 6 bases, there was a span of 9 bases. The germline gives CDR1 PRHDT, CDR2 FYEKMQ (reference sequence). This CDR3 contains 13 residues. After autologous stem cell transplantation all patients relapsed, and prior brentuximab vedotin exposure differed between cohorts. Classification of best responses gave complete response, partial response or progressive disease. Only in-frame clones appear in the TCRdb table, and some are missing; sequencing was by immunoSEQ multiplex PCR. Seen here are 20,000 to 30,000 clones, roughly 78% observed once, and the top ten hold 11%. This clone appeared a few times. What it recognizes is unknown. Regarding the study as a whole: Those patients who began receiving nivolumab less than 1 year after ASCT had lower diversity, and they were excluded. Newly diagnosed patients and complete responders had comparable diversity at baseline. In newly diagnosed patients, baseline TCR diversity was reportedly below that of healthy donors.

The receptor was isolated from a human donor with classical Hodgkin lymphoma. The chain couples TRBV13 to TRBJ2-7, with D possibly being TRBD2 (5 bases). This sample comprised peripheral blood mononuclear cells (PBMCs), obtained before the second cycle of nivolumab. Here the CDR3 DNA reads TGTGCCAGCAGCTTAGGCTATGGAGGCGAGCAGTACTTC. Protein: CASSLGYGGEQYF. Combining the CDR3 with reference TRBV13 and TRBJ2-7 gives the whole variable domain AAGVIQSPRHLIKEKRETATLKCYPIPRHDTVYWYQQGPGQDPQFLISFYEKMQSDKGSIPDRFSAQQFSDYHSELNMSSLELGDSALYFCASSLGYGGEQYFGPGTRLTVT.